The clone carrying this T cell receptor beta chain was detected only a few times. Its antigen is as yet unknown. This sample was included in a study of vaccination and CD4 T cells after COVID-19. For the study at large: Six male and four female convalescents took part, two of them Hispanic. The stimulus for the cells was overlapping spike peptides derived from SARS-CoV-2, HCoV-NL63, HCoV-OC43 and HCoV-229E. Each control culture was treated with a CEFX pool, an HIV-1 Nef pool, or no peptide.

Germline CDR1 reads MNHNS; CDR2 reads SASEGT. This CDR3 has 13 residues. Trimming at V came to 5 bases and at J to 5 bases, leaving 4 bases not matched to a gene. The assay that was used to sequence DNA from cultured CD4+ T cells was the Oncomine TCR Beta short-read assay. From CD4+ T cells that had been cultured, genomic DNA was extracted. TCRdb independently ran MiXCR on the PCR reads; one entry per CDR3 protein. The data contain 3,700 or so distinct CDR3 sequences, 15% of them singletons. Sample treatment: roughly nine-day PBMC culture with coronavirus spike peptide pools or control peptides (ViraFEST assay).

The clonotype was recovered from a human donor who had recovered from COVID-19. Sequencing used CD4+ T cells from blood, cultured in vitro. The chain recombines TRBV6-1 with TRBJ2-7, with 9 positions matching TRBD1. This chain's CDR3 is CASSLQGADEQYF. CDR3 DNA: TGTGCCAGCAGTCTACAGGGGGCAGACGAGCAGTACTTC.